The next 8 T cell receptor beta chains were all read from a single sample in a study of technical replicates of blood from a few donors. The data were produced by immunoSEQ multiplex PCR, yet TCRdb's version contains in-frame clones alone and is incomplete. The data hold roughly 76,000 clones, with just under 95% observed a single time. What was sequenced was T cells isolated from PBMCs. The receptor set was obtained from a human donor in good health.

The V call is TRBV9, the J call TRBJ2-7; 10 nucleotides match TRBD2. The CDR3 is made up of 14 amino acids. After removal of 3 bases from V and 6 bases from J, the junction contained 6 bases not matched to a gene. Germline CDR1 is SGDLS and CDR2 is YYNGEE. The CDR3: CASSASGRASEQYF. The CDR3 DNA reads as TGTGCCAGCAGCGCGAGCGGGAGGGCCTCCGAGCAGTACTTC. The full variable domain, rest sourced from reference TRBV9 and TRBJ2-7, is DSGVTQTPKHLITATGQRVTLRCSPRSGDLSVYWYQQSLDQGLQFLIQYYNGEERAKGNILERFSAQQFPDLHSELNLSSLELGDSALYFCASSASGRASEQYFGPGTRLTVT.

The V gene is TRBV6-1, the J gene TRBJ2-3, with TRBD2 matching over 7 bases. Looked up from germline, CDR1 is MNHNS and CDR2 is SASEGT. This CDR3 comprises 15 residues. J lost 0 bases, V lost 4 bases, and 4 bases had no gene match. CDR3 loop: CASSASGTSTDTQYF. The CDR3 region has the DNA TGTGCCAGCAGTGCGAGCGGGACTAGCACAGATACGCAGTATTTT.

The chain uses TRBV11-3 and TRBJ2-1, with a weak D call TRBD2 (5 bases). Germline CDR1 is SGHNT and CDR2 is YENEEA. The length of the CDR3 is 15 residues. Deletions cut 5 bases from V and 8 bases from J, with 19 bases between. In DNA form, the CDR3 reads TGTGCCAGCAGCCTGGCGGAGGTTCTTATTGATGAGCAGTTCTTC. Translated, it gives CASSLAEVLIDEQFF.

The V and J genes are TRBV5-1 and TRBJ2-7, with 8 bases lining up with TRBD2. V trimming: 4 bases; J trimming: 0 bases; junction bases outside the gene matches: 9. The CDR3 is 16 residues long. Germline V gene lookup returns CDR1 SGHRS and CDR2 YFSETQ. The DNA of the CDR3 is TGCGCCAGCAGCCCCTACGACAGCGGGAGCTCCTACGAGCAGTACTTC. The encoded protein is CASSPYDSGSSYEQYF. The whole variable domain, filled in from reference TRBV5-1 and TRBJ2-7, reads KAGVTQTPRYLIKTRGQQVTLSCSPISGHRSVSWYQQTPGQGLQFLFEYFSETQRNKGNFPGRFSGRQFSNSRSEMNVSTLELGDSALYLCASSPYDSGSSYEQYFGPGTRLTVT.

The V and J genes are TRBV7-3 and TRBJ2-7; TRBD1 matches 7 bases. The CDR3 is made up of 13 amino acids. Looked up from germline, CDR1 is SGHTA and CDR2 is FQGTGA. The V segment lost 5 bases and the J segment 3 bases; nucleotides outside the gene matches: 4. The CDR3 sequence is CASSLRDSYEQYF. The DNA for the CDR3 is TGTGCCAGCAGCCTCCGGGACAGCTACGAGCAGTACTTC.

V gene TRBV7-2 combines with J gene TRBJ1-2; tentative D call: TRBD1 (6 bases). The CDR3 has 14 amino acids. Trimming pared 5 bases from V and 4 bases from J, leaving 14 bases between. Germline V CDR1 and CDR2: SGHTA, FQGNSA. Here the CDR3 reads CASSPPGHGYGYTF. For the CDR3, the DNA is TGTGCCAGCAGCCCGCCGGGACACGGCTATGGCTACACCTTC. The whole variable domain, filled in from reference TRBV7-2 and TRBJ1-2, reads GAGVSQSPSNKVTEKGKDVELRCDPISGHTALYWYRQSLGQGLEFLIYFQGNSAPDKSGLPSDRFSAERTGGSVSTLTIQRTQQEDSAVYLCASSPPGHGYGYTFGSGTRLTVV.

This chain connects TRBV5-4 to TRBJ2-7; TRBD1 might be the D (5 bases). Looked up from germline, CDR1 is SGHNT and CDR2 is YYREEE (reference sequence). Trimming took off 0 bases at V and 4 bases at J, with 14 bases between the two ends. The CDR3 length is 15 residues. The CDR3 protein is CASSLGWGLGYEQYF. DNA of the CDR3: TGTGCCAGCAGCTTGGGGTGGGGCCTCGGGTACGAGCAGTACTTC.

In DNA form, the CDR3 reads TGTGCCAGCAGGGGACCGGGACAGGGAGATGAAAAACTGTTTTTT. It is translated as CASRGPGQGDEKLFF. The V call is TRBV25-1, the J call TRBJ1-4; 9 bases agree with TRBD1. The CDR3 spans 15 residues. V dropped 6 bases and J dropped 6; count of bases not matched to a gene: 8. Germline V gives CDR1 MGHDK, CDR2 SYGVNS.